This entry concerns a single TCR beta chain. Its cognate antigen is unknown. These data originate in a study of memory CD4+ T cells and cytomegalovirus serostatus. Study-level information: This sample comes from healthy Belgian adults, fewer than 10 CMV seropositive, some 22 seronegative.

Single viable CD3+CD4+CD8-CD45RO+ cells were sorted as the memory CD4+ T cells. CD4+ T cells were isolated by positive magnetic selection. Overall study findings and caveats: Suggested: most of the CMV-linked TCR signature lies in CD4+ memory cells.

Germline CDR1 is ENHRY and CDR2 is SYGVKD. The CDR3 is made up of 13 amino acids. Trimming removed 11 bases from V and 8 bases from J, with 19 bases in between. Libraries were prepared by immunoSEQ multiplex PCR; TCRdb keeps only in-frame clonotypes and omits some of them. The table includes about 53,000 clones, approximately 78% detected once. The V call is TRBV10-3, the J call TRBJ2-1; D tentatively fits TRBD1 or TRBD2 (6 bases each). The receptor was isolated from an adult in good health and CMV-seronegative. The specimen was memory CD4+ T cells from blood. In nucleotides, the CDR3 is TGTGCCGTAACCCGGGGGACAAAGGATGAGCAGTTCTTC. Residues: CAVTRGTKDEQFF.